This TCR beta chain was sequenced during a study of OX40 agonist ivuxolimab in advanced cancers. Regarding the research as a whole: The costimulatory receptor OX40 (CD134) was targeted by ivuxolimab, a fully human IgG2 agonistic monoclonal antibody. Intravenous ivuxolimab was administered to patients every 2 weeks at six dose levels: 0.01, 0.1, 0.3, 1.5, 3 and 10 mg/kg. Of the roughly 51 patients in dose escalation, 19 had hepatocellular carcinoma, around 15 had melanoma, 9 had renal cell carcinoma and 9 had head and neck cancer. A male proportion of 75% to 85% and a mean age of around 60 years, ranging from about 23 to 90, were recorded for the dose-escalation cohort. Patients were allowed to have had prior anti-PD-1, anti-PD-L1 or anti-CTLA-4 therapy, and approximately 40% of the dose-escalation patients had been treated with checkpoint inhibitors. Partial responses occurred in three dose-escalation patients, of whom one had hepatocellular carcinoma and two had cutaneous melanoma. Peripheral TCRbeta sequencing was intended to test whether TCR sequence diversity was altered and clonal T-cell expansion was caused by ivuxolimab. The paper covers the monotherapy dose-escalation part of the phase I ivuxolimab trial, which included N of about 50 patients.

Broader findings and caveats from the paper: Antigen specificity was not determined for the clonally expanded peripheral T cells. In partial responders in the 0.1-3.0 mg/kg groups, normalized peripheral clonal expansion was found to be among the lowest, especially among CD8+ T cells. At doses of 0.1 to 3.0 mg/kg, clonal expansion of both CD4+ and CD8+ blood T cells was observed from baseline to week 6. After ivuxolimab, CD8+ T cells had more expanded clones than CD4+ T cells on average. Low levels of normalized T-cell clonal expansion were also shown by some nonresponding patients.

Genomic DNA was isolated from the sorted cells so that the TCRbeta CDR3 region could be sequenced. The immunoSEQ Assay was used to sequence the TCRbeta CDR3 regions. TCRdb retrieved this table from immuneACCESS and kept in-frame rearrangements only. Not all clones are present; in checked studies, unresolved V genes account for under half, and no reason is known for the remainder. The sample table records tens of thousands of clones; around 83% of these occur just once. 0.4% to 0.5% of the sample is held by the ten biggest clonotypes. The trial excluded patients who had a history of autoimmune disease or were on systemic immunosuppression. Peripheral blood for TCR sequencing was collected from all dose cohorts at baseline, on cycle 4 day 1, and on cycle 7 day 1. Samples were obtained from an open-label, multicenter, first-in-human phase I dose-escalation trial of ivuxolimab. Adults with locally advanced or metastatic melanoma, renal cell carcinoma, hepatocellular carcinoma or head and neck squamous cell carcinoma were enrolled in the trial. CD4+ and CD8+ T cells were sorted separately from peripheral blood before TCR sequencing.

As to this clone: Its antigen is still unknown. No much larger clone is present one base from it, and per-base qualities are unavailable.

CDR1 and CDR2 were assigned from the germline V gene as SGDLS and YYNGEE. V and J are truncated by 4 bases and 5 bases respectively, leaving an intervening sequence of 9 bases. The CDR3 numbers 12 residues from cysteine through phenylalanine. The entry retains the CDR3 DNA only, 36 bases that are in frame from base 1. The receptor chain draws on TRBV9 and TRBJ1-2; the D gene is unclear. The sample here was CD4+ or CD8+ T cells sorted from blood, taken in a trial of the OX40 agonist ivuxolimab. This TCR was recovered from an adult with an advanced solid tumor such as melanoma, head and neck, liver or kidney cancer. The DNA reads TGTGCCAGCAGCTCCCCGAGATATGGCTACACCTTC. Its protein reads: CASSSPRYGYTF.